The present T cell receptor beta chain was sequenced within a study of regulatory T cells in long-lasting Graves disease. In the study overall: Antithyroid drugs had been taken by newly diagnosed Graves' patients for under 3 months.

The sample holds many counts of this clonotype. Its target is not known. Whole-study results and caveats: Whereas new patients shared some 990 public clonotypes, persistent patients shared more, at 2,500 to 3,500.

The time point is: newly diagnosed GD, antithyroid drugs for less than 3 months. Making the TCR library involved RNA that had been extracted from PBMCs. Construction of the TCR beta libraries employed iRepertoire HTBI primers in conjunction with Arm-PCR of CDR3 regions. From the multiplex PCR reads, TCRdb called clonotypes with MiXCR, one entry per CDR3 protein. Of 300,000 to 400,000 distinct CDR3 sequences detected, 15% appear once; the ten largest clones hold 22%. This CDR3 region has 15 residues. V was shortened by 2 bases and J by 2 bases, with 12 bases between the two germline ends. Per germline, CDR1 MNHEY and CDR2 SVGEGT.

V gene TRBV6-2 or TRBV6-3 combines with J gene TRBJ1-2; perhaps TRBD1 as D (5 bases). Sequences were derived from peripheral blood mononuclear cells (PBMCs), sampled at new diagnosis, from a patient treated with antithyroid drugs. The receptor was derived from a female donor with Graves disease. DNA for the CDR3: TGTGCCAGCAGTTACCAACCGGGACCCAACTATGGCTACACCTTC. Translation: CASSYQPGPNYGYTF.